These 32 T cell receptor beta chains were all obtained from the same sample, sequenced in a study of cytomegalovirus exposure and HLA in healthy donors. Researchers ran the PCR with 60 Vbeta and 13 Jbeta primers. Data came from immunoSEQ multiplex PCR; TCRdb stores just in-frame clones and leaves some out. Here the sample spans 150,000 to 200,000 clones, around four fifths being singletons. Source material: PBMCs. The receptor set was obtained from a woman aged 60-75 years in good health and CMV-seropositive.

This clone was picked up a small number of times. V is TRBV10-3 and J is TRBJ1-1, with 9 bases lining up with TRBD1. The CDR3 covers 15 residues. The germline V gene has CDR1 ENHRY and CDR2 SYGVKD. V lost 7 bases and J lost 0; bases outside the gene matches: 6. The CDR3 coding sequence is TGTGCCATCACCCAGGACAGGGGTATGAACACTGAAGCTTTCTTT. Protein sequence: CAITQDRGMNTEAFF.

The chain is built from TRBV28 and TRBJ2-7; perhaps TRBD2 as D (6 bases). V lost 4 bases and J lost 6, with 10 bases in between. CDR3 length equals 12 residues. CDR1 MDHEN and CDR2 SYDVKM come from the germline V gene. CDR3 DNA sequence: TGTGCCAGCAGTTCCGGGACTTTCGAGCAGTACTTC. Protein product: CASSSGTFEQYF.

The sample holds one count of this clone. The rearrangement joins TRBV28 to TRBJ1-5; no clear D. The V end was cut by 5 bases, the J end by 6 bases, with 20 bases between. Germline CDR1 reads MDHEN; CDR2 reads SYDVKM. CDR3 length equals 16 residues. In DNA form, the CDR3 reads TGTGCCAGCAGTCCCCCATACCCTTGGCGCGGTCAGCCCCAGCATTTT. This translates into CASSPPYPWRGQPQHF.

The gene calls are TRBV10-3 and TRBJ1-1, with 7 bases matching TRBD1. The CDR3 runs to 15 residues. Losses at the gene ends were 6 bases for V and 1 base for J; bases not matched to a gene: 8. Per the germline V gene, CDR1 is ENHRY and CDR2 is SYGVKD. CDR3 DNA: TGTGCCATCAGAGCACGGACAGGAGAGAACACTGAAGCTTTCTTT. Protein sequence: CAIRARTGENTEAFF.

The gene calls are TRBV19 and TRBJ1-6, with 7 bases that match TRBD1. This CDR3 contains 14 residues. With V trimmed by 7 bases and J by 7 bases, 7 bases remained unmatched. CDR1 is LNHDA and CDR2 is SQIVND in the germline V gene (reference sequence). The CDR3 nucleotides are TGTGCCAGTATGACAGGGACCGTAAATTCACCCCTCCACTTT. It translates to CASMTGTVNSPLHF.

The chain is built from TRBV10-3 and TRBJ2-5; 7 bases fit TRBD1. Germline V gene sequence: CDR1 ENHRY, CDR2 SYGVKD. The CDR3 length is 15 residues. With 4 bases clipped from V and 3 bases from J, the junction kept 8 bases outside the gene matches. CDR3 region: CAISGTGDKEETQYF. DNA of the CDR3: TGTGCCATCAGTGGGACAGGCGATAAGGAAGAGACCCAGTACTTC.

This clone was observed once. The rearrangement links TRBV11-3 to TRBJ2-2; 10 nucleotides align to TRBD2. This CDR3 contains 15 residues. Per the germline V gene, CDR1 is SGHNT and CDR2 is YENEEA. The V segment lost 5 bases and the J segment 1 base; nucleotides outside the gene matches: 1. In DNA form, the CDR3 reads TGTGCCAGCAGCGTAGCGGGGGGGAACACCGGGGAGCTGTTTTTT. Amino acids: CASSVAGGNTGELFF.

V and J are TRBV28 and TRBJ1-1, with D uncertain. The V gene's germline CDR1 is MDHEN and CDR2 SYDVKM. Between the trimmed V and J ends, which lost 7 bases and 1 base, there was a span of 10 bases. The length of the CDR3 is 13 residues. For the CDR3, the DNA is TGTGCCAGCAAAAGCCTACGGAACACTGAAGCTTTCTTT. Encoded protein: CASKSLRNTEAFF.

This rearrangement joins TRBV4-3 to TRBJ2-3, with 11 bases matching TRBD2. V trimming: 4 bases; J trimming: 6 bases; junction bases outside the gene matches: 9. This CDR3 spans 16 amino acids. Germline V gene data show CDR1 as LGHNA and CDR2 as YSLEER. The CDR3 loop is CASSLSGTSGRDTQYF. CDR3 nucleotides: TGCGCCAGCAGCCTTAGCGGGACTAGCGGCCGGGATACGCAGTATTTT.

The chain joins TRBV30 to TRBJ1-4; D ambiguous. Germline V lookup: CDR1 GTSNPN, CDR2 SVGIG (reference sequence). V shed 2 bases and J shed 0 bases, with 10 bases lying between them. CDR3 length: 15 residues. This chain's CDR3 is CAWSREDATNEKLFF. CDR3 nucleotide sequence: TGTGCCTGGAGTCGGGAGGATGCAACTAATGAAAAACTGTTTTTT.

The chain couples TRBV25-1 to TRBJ2-2; weak D call: TRBD1 (6 bases). CDR3 size: 14 residues. Germline CDR1 reads MGHDK; CDR2 reads SYGVNS. V was clipped by 6 bases and J by 6 bases, with 14 bases between them. The CDR3 spells CASSPAGDAGELFF. Written as DNA, the CDR3 is TGTGCCAGCAGCCCGGCAGGGGATGCCGGGGAGCTGTTTTTT.

The rearrangement uses TRBV10-1 and TRBJ1-1; 8 bases line up with TRBD1. CDR3 size: 17 residues. CDR1 and CDR2 (germline): WNHNN, SYGVQD (reference sequence). The trim removed 6 bases at V and 0 bases at J, leaving 12 bases unmatched. The CDR3, as DNA: TGCGCCAGCAGCCACAAGGACAGGGTTTCCATGAACACTGAAGCTTTCTTT. Residues: CASSHKDRVSMNTEAFF.

V usage is TRBV5-6 and J usage is TRBJ2-7, with D uncertain. Per germline, CDR1 SGHDT and CDR2 YYEEEE. The germline V and J ends were trimmed by 0 bases and 5 bases, with 9 bases remaining between them. The CDR3 spans 13 residues. CDR3 in amino acids: CASSLEYRDEQYF. The CDR3 bases are TGTGCCAGCAGCTTGGAGTATCGCGACGAGCAGTACTTC.

V is TRBV5-1 and J is TRBJ2-7, with D uncertain. The V end was cut by 0 bases, the J end by 1 base, with 11 bases between. CDR1 is SGHRS, CDR2 YFSETQ, per germline. CDR3 size: 15 residues. CDR3 nucleotide sequence: TGCGCCAGCAGCTTGGCTGCTGGGCAGTCCTACGAGCAGTACTTC. Translation gives CASSLAAGQSYEQYF.

The V and J genes are TRBV7-9 and TRBJ1-6, with D maybe TRBD1 (6 bases). The germline CDR1 and CDR2 sequences are SEHNR and FQNEAQ (reference sequence). The germline V and J ends were trimmed by 1 base and 7 bases, with 8 bases remaining between them. CDR3 length equals 14 residues. In nucleotides, the CDR3 is TGTGCCAGCAGCTTAGAACAGGGAAATTCACCCCTCCACTTT. This codes for CASSLEQGNSPLHF.

Here the CDR3 reads CASSERQGNNSPLHF. CDR3 DNA: TGTGCCAGCAGTGAGAGACAGGGGAATAATTCACCCCTCCACTTT. The chain is built from TRBV6-1 and TRBJ1-6, with 8 positions matching TRBD1. The CDR3 consists of 15 residues. Germline CDR1 MNHNS, CDR2 SASEGT. Trimming at V came to 3 bases and at J to 5 bases, leaving 3 bases not matched to a gene.

The chain couples TRBV30 to TRBJ1-2; TRBD1 is a possible D gene (6 bases). V shed 5 bases and J shed 8 bases, with 18 bases lying between them. The CDR3 has 13 amino acids. Looked up from germline, CDR1 is GTSNPN and CDR2 is SVGIG (reference sequence). The CDR3 DNA is TGTGCCTGGCCCGAATCTGCGGGGGGCGGCTACACCTTC. Amino acids: CAWPESAGGGYTF.

The V and J genes are TRBV7-3 and TRBJ1-1; D gene ambiguous. Germline CDR1 SGHTA, CDR2 FQGTGA. The CDR3 has 13 amino acids. V was clipped by 5 bases and J by 0 bases, with 7 bases between them. Here the CDR3 reads CASSGRLNTEAFF. The CDR3 DNA is TGTGCCAGCAGCGGTCGGTTGAACACTGAAGCTTTCTTT.

The CDR3 coding sequence is TGTGCCAGCAGTCCCCGGGGTAGCGGGAGAAGGGCAGATACGCAGTATTTT. This translates into CASSPRGSGRRADTQYF. The chain is built from TRBV27 and TRBJ2-3; 9 bases are a match to TRBD2. This CDR3 comprises 17 residues. CDR1 MNHEY and CDR2 SMNVEV come from the germline V gene (reference sequence). V trimming: 5 bases; J trimming: 4 bases; junction bases outside the gene matches: 13.

J is TRBJ2-5 and V is TRBV2; no firm D call. V lost 7 bases, J lost 5 bases, and 8 bases lay in between. Germline loops: CDR1 SNHLY, CDR2 FYNNEI. The CDR3 has 11 residues. The CDR3 protein is CASTLMETQYF. For the CDR3, the DNA is TGTGCCAGCACCTTAATGGAGACCCAGTACTTC. The whole variable domain, filled in from reference TRBV2 and TRBJ2-5, reads EPEVTQTPSHQVTQMGQEVILRCVPISNHLYFYWYRQILGQKVEFLVSFYNNEISEKSEIFDDQFSVERPDGSNFTLKIRSTKLEDSAMYFCASTLMETQYFGPGTRLLVL.

The rearrangement uses TRBV11-2 and TRBJ2-5; D may be TRBD2 (5 bases). The CDR3 extends over 14 amino acids. Looked up from germline, CDR1 is SGHAT and CDR2 is FQNNGV. The V and J ends lost 5 bases and 5 bases respectively, with 15 bases between them. The CDR3: CASSPILGAETQYF. CDR3 bases: TGTGCCAGCAGCCCGATACTAGGTGCGGAGACCCAGTACTTC.

The chain is built from TRBV11-2 and TRBJ2-7; D is perhaps TRBD1 (5 bases). Trimming shortened V by 0 bases and J by 3 bases, and 12 bases separated the two germline ends. In germline, CDR1 is SGHAT, CDR2 FQNNGV. The CDR3 loop spans 15 amino acids. CDR3 in amino acids: CASSLDLGQFYEQYF. The CDR3, as DNA: TGTGCCAGCAGCTTAGATCTGGGGCAGTTCTACGAGCAGTACTTC.

The chain joins TRBV18 to TRBJ1-2; 10 positions agree with TRBD1. This CDR3 region has 16 residues. V was pared by 1 base and J by 4 bases, with 6 bases of the junction left unmatched. From germline, CDR1 is KGHSH and CDR2 LQKENI. The CDR3 DNA follows: TGTGCCAGCTCACCACGGGACGACAGGGGGCCCTATGGCTACACCTTC. This translates into CASSPRDDRGPYGYTF.

V and J are TRBV7-2 and TRBJ1-5, with a tentative D call TRBD1 (5 bases). The CDR3 is made up of 14 amino acids. Trimming left V 2 bases short and J 5 bases short, with 10 bases between. Germline V gene sequence: CDR1 SGHTA, CDR2 FQGNSA. The CDR3 nucleotides are TGTGCCAGCAGCTTATCAGGGAAGGATCAGCCCCAGCATTTT. Translation gives CASSLSGKDQPQHF.

This chain joins TRBV6-4 and TRBJ2-1; 8 bases are shared with TRBD2. This CDR3 is 18 amino acids long. V shed 4 bases, J shed 9 bases, and the junction held 20 bases outside the gene matches. Germline CDR1 is MRHNA and CDR2 is SNTAGT. The chain's CDR3 is CASSAGGGGSISRAEQFF. CDR3 nucleotide sequence: TGTGCCAGCAGTGCGGGTGGCGGGGGGTCCATCAGCAGGGCTGAGCAGTTCTTC.

This clone was seen a handful of times. This chain joins TRBV6-5 and TRBJ1-2; no firm D call. Germline V gives CDR1 MNHEY, CDR2 SVGAGI. V lost 0 bases to trimming and J lost 4 bases, with 6 bases between them. The CDR3 contains 13 residues. This CDR3 reads CASSYSAAYGYTF. For the CDR3, the DNA is TGTGCCAGCAGTTACTCGGCGGCCTATGGCTACACCTTC.

This chain's CDR3 is CASIQWSGANVLTF. The CDR3 DNA is TGTGCCAGCATTCAGTGGTCTGGGGCCAACGTCCTGACTTTC. The rearrangement links TRBV2 to TRBJ2-6; the D is unclear. Per germline, CDR1 SNHLY and CDR2 FYNNEI. The CDR3 totals 14 residues. V was trimmed by 7 bases and J by 1 base, leaving 8 bases between them.

This clone was seen a handful of times. The chain joins TRBV18 to TRBJ2-6; tentatively, D is TRBD1 (6 bases). This CDR3 contains 17 residues. Looked up from germline, CDR1 is KGHSH and CDR2 is LQKENI. Trimming removed 3 bases at V and 4 bases at J, with 16 bases between. The CDR3 DNA follows: TGTGCCAGCTCACCGATAGGACAGTCGTCCGGGGCCAACGTCCTGACTTTC. Its translation is CASSPIGQSSGANVLTF.

The chain recombines TRBV13 with TRBJ2-1, with TRBD2 matching over 7 bases. CDR1 is PRHDT and CDR2 is FYEKMQ in the germline V gene (reference sequence). The CDR3 contains 16 residues. V gave up 3 bases and J gave up 4 bases; unmatched junction bases: 9. The CDR3 reads CASSFWAGDGYNEQFF. DNA for the CDR3: TGTGCCAGCAGCTTCTGGGCGGGAGACGGGTACAATGAGCAGTTCTTC.

The chain employs TRBV6-1 and TRBJ2-1; possible D gene TRBD2, 6 bases. The CDR3 contains 17 residues. CDR1 and CDR2 from the germline V gene are MNHNS and SASEGT. Trimming pared 2 bases from V and 3 bases from J, leaving 17 bases between. CDR3 coding DNA: TGTGCCAGCAGTGAAATCTCTGGGCTAGCGCGCTACAATGAGCAGTTCTTC. Translated, it gives CASSEISGLARYNEQFF.

This clone has a single count. The chain employs TRBV4-3 and TRBJ1-4; 9 positions match TRBD1. The V gene end was trimmed by 0 bases and the J gene end by 6 bases; junction bases not matched to a gene: 2. Germline V gives CDR1 LGHNA, CDR2 YSLEER. The CDR3 contains 15 residues. Here the CDR3 DNA reads TGCGCCAGCAGCCAAGAAGGACAGGGGTATGAAAAACTGTTTTTT. It encodes CASSQEGQGYEKLFF.

The J gene is TRBJ2-5, the V gene TRBV2, with TRBD1 matching 7 bases. The CDR3 is 13 residues long. J lost 3 bases, V lost 4 bases, and 2 bases had no gene match. Germline V gene lookup returns CDR1 SNHLY and CDR2 FYNNEI. The CDR3 sequence: CASSVDREETQYF. CDR3 coding DNA: TGTGCCAGCAGTGTTGACAGGGAAGAGACCCAGTACTTC.